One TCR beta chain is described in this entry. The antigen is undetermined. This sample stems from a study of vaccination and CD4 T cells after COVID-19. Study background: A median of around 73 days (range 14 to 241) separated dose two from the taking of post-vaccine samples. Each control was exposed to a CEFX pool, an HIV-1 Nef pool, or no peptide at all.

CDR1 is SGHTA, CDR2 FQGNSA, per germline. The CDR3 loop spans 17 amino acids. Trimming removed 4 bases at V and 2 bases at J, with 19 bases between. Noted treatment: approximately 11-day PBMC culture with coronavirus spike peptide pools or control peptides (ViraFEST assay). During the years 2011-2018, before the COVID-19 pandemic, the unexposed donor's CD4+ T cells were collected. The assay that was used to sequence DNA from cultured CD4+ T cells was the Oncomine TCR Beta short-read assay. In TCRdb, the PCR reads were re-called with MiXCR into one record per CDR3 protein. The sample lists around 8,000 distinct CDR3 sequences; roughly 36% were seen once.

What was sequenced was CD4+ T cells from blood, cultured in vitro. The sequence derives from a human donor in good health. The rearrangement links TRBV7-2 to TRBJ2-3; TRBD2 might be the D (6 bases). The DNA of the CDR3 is TGTGCCAGCAGCTCTCCGCCCGGGAGCACGGCCACAGATACGCAGTATTTT. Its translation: CASSSPPGSTATDTQYF.